These 23 T cell receptor beta chains came from one sample sequenced in a study of T cells in Graves' hyperthyroidism and ophthalmopathy. Using RNA transcripts as the source, TCR beta CDR3 regions were amplified. First-round RT-PCR with HTBI primers amplified the TCR CDR3 region. TCRdb called the multiplex PCR reads again in MiXCR, with one record for every CDR3 protein. The sample lists around 500,000 distinct CDR3 sequences, 14% occurring once. What was sequenced was blood. The receptors stem from a woman between 40 and 50 years old with Graves' hyperthyroidism.

This clonotype was detected only a few times. This chain uses TRBV5-6 with TRBJ2-1; 9 bases fit TRBD2. V lost 5 bases, J lost 2 bases, and 8 bases stayed unmatched. The V gene's germline CDR1 is SGHDT and CDR2 YYEEEE. This CDR3 is built from 16 residues. The CDR3, as DNA: TGTGCCAGCAGTTCGGTAGCGGGAGAGACCTACAATGAGCAGTTCTTC. Its translation is CASSSVAGETYNEQFF.

The sample holds many counts of this clonotype. The V call is TRBV20-1, the J call TRBJ2-1; 9 nucleotides match TRBD2. J gave up 9 bases and V 3 bases, and 9 bases lay outside the gene matches. The CDR3 sequence is 14 residues long. Germline lookup yields CDR1 DFQATT and CDR2 SNEGSKA (reference sequence). CDR3: CSARSAGGPAEQFF. CDR3 sequence (DNA): TGCAGTGCTAGGTCGGCGGGAGGGCCGGCTGAGCAGTTCTTC.

The rearrangement uses TRBV7-3 and TRBJ2-2; the match to TRBD1 covers 8 bases. The CDR3 is 18 residues long. J was trimmed by 3 bases and V by 1 base; bases with no gene match: 10. In germline, CDR1 is SGHTA, CDR2 FQGTGA. In DNA form, the CDR3 reads TGTGCCAGCAGCTTAAGCCCCGCAGCAGGGGGCTACACCGGGGAGCTGTTTTTT. This encodes CASSLSPAAGGYTGELFF.

The chain combines TRBV5-1 with TRBJ1-5; 7 bases match TRBD1. The CDR3 totals 14 residues. In germline, CDR1 is SGHRS, CDR2 YFSETQ. V was clipped by 4 bases and J by 6 bases; unmatched bases: 7. This CDR3 is CASSPGQESQPQHF. The CDR3 DNA is TGCGCCAGCAGCCCTGGACAGGAAAGTCAGCCCCAGCATTTT. The whole variable domain, remainder taken from reference TRBV5-1 and TRBJ1-5, is KAGVTQTPRYLIKTRGQQVTLSCSPISGHRSVSWYQQTPGQGLQFLFEYFSETQRNKGNFPGRFSGRQFSNSRSEMNVSTLELGDSALYLCASSPGQESQPQHFGDGTRLSIL.

The sample holds many counts of this clonotype. This sequence joins TRBV2 and TRBJ2-5, with D possibly being TRBD2 (6 bases). CDR3 length equals 13 residues. Germline loops: CDR1 SNHLY, CDR2 FYNNEI. Trimming stripped 9 bases from V and 3 bases from J, with 14 bases between. The CDR3 coding sequence is TGTGCCAGACAAGGGGACTTCGAAGAGACCCAGTACTTC. This gives the protein CARQGDFEETQYF.

This clonotype was seen only a few times. Germline and junction disagree at one end, which may indicate a read error. The chain uses TRBV5-8 and TRBJ2-5; either TRBD1 or TRBD2 may supply D (6 bases each). The CDR3 length is 17 residues. Germline CDR1 and CDR2: SGHTS and YDEGEE. CDR3 sequence (DNA): TGTGCCAGCAGCCCGCATCGGACAGAGGACTACCAGGAGACCCAGTACTTC. Amino acids: CASSPHRTEDYQETQYF.

This clonotype was seen ten or more times. V and J are TRBV28 and TRBJ2-1; 9 nucleotides agree with TRBD1. Germline CDR1 is MDHEN and CDR2 is SYDVKM. V lost 8 bases and J lost 4; bases outside the gene matches: 9. The CDR3 extends over 15 amino acids. In nucleotides, the CDR3 is TGTGCCAGCGGTACAGGGGGCCGGGATTACAATGAGCAGTTCTTC. Translated: CASGTGGRDYNEQFF. The whole variable domain, filled in from reference TRBV28 and TRBJ2-1, reads DVKVTQSSRYLVKRTGEKVFLECVQDMDHENMFWYRQDPGLGLRLIYFSYDVKMKEKGDIPEGYSVSREKKERFSLILESASTNQTSMYLCASGTGGRDYNEQFFGPGTRLTVL.

This clonotype was seen a few times. The rearrangement joins TRBV20-1 to TRBJ2-7; D is ambiguous. This CDR3 is built from 13 residues. Germline assignment: CDR1 DFQATT and CDR2 SNEGSKA (reference sequence). Trimming took off 0 bases at V and 6 bases at J, with 12 bases between the two ends. The CDR3 here is CSARDLARGEQYF. The DNA for the CDR3 is TGCAGTGCTAGAGATCTGGCTAGAGGCGAGCAGTACTTC.

There are many counts of this clonotype. The chain has TRBV7-2 and TRBJ2-2, with 9 bases aligning to TRBD2. V dropped 5 bases and J dropped 7; count of bases not matched to a gene: 14. Germline V lookup: CDR1 SGHTA, CDR2 FQGNSA. The CDR3 loop spans 17 amino acids. The CDR3 reads CASSPGWREGRSGELFF. Written as DNA, the CDR3 is TGTGCCAGCAGCCCCGGATGGCGGGAGGGCCGCAGCGGGGAGCTGTTTTTT.

The sample holds many counts of this clonotype. The chain has TRBV30 and TRBJ2-2; 7 bases align to TRBD1. This CDR3 has 12 residues. Germline V gene data show CDR1 as GTSNPN and CDR2 as SVGIG (reference sequence). The DNA of the CDR3 is TGTGCGGAAGGGGGCAACACCGGGGAGCTGTTTTTT. Its translation is CAEGGNTGELFF.

In its sample, this clonotype was seen many times. This chain links TRBV28 with TRBJ1-2; TRBD1 aligns across 11 bases. The ends lost 7 bases at V and 4 bases at J; junction bases unmatched: 5. The CDR3 contains 14 residues. Germline V gene sequence: CDR1 MDHEN, CDR2 SYDVKM. CDR3 sequence reads: CASTGQGASYGYTF. Written as DNA, the CDR3 is TGTGCCAGCACTGGACAGGGGGCGAGCTATGGCTACACCTTC.

This clonotype appeared many times. The rearrangement links TRBV20-1 to TRBJ2-1, with TRBD2 identical over 13 bases. V was pared by 8 bases and J by 8 bases, with 6 bases of the junction left unmatched. The CDR3 runs to 13 residues. Germline assignment: CDR1 DFQATT and CDR2 SNEGSKA (reference sequence). CDR3: CSPHGLAGDEQFF. CDR3 bases: TGCAGTCCTCATGGACTAGCGGGGGATGAGCAGTTCTTC.

This clonotype occurred many times. V is TRBV2 and J is TRBJ2-3, with D unresolved. The V end lost 0 bases, the J end lost 3 bases, and 1 base lay between the germline ends. The CDR3 contains 12 residues. In germline, CDR1 is SNHLY, CDR2 FYNNEI. The CDR3 DNA reads TGTGCCAGCAGTGAAGCAACAGATACGCAGTATTTT. Translating it yields CASSEATDTQYF.

The V and J genes are TRBV5-1 and TRBJ1-2; 7 bases agree with TRBD1. V was pared by 4 bases and J by 6 bases, with 6 bases of the junction left unmatched. The germline gives CDR1 SGHRS, CDR2 YFSETQ. The CDR3 is made up of 13 amino acids. CDR3: CASSPTGTHGYTF. CDR3 bases: TGCGCCAGCAGCCCGACAGGGACACATGGCTACACCTTC. Full variable domain (rest looked up from reference TRBV5-1 and TRBJ1-2): KAGVTQTPRYLIKTRGQQVTLSCSPISGHRSVSWYQQTPGQGLQFLFEYFSETQRNKGNFPGRFSGRQFSNSRSEMNVSTLELGDSALYLCASSPTGTHGYTFGSGTRLTVV.

The rearrangement uses TRBV19 and TRBJ1-6; a weak D match, TRBD1 (5 bases). Germline V gene lookup returns CDR1 LNHDA and CDR2 SQIVND (reference sequence). V dropped 2 bases and J dropped 5 bases, with 7 bases sitting between them. This CDR3 spans 14 amino acids. The CDR3 DNA sequence: TGTGCCAGTAGTATATCGGACAATAATTCACCCCTCCACTTT. It is translated as CASSISDNNSPLHF.

In its sample, this clonotype was seen many times. CDR3 bases: TGTGCCAGCAGTCCGAGGGAGCGGAGCTCCTACAATGAGCAGTTCTTC. Residues: CASSPRERSSYNEQFF. The chain recombines TRBV27 with TRBJ2-1, with D perhaps matching TRBD2 (5 bases). Germline V gene lookup returns CDR1 MNHEY and CDR2 SMNVEV (reference sequence). Between the trimmed V and J ends, which lost 5 bases and 0 bases, there was a span of 14 bases. The CDR3 loop spans 16 amino acids.

The chain combines TRBV5-1 with TRBJ2-2; 7 bases match TRBD1. This CDR3 region has 16 residues. Trimming cost V 4 bases and J 7 bases; bases outside gene matches: 13. CDR1 is SGHRS, CDR2 YFSETQ, per germline. CDR3 bases: TGCGCCAGCAGCATACGAACAGACAGGGCCGTCGGGGAGCTGTTTTTT. Translated, it gives CASSIRTDRAVGELFF.

The chain couples TRBV20-1 to TRBJ2-1; 11 bases match TRBD2. Losses at the gene ends were 4 bases for V and 8 bases for J; bases not matched to a gene: 7. This CDR3 region has 14 residues. Germline loops: CDR1 DFQATT, CDR2 SNEGSKA (reference sequence). CDR3 loop: CSAISGRGSHEQFF. DNA of the CDR3: TGCAGTGCTATTAGCGGGAGGGGAAGTCATGAGCAGTTCTTC.

This clonotype has a count of ten or more. This chain joins TRBV3-1 and TRBJ2-3; 7 bases match TRBD1. Unmatched junction bases numbered 3, after V lost 0 bases and J lost 6 bases. Per the germline V gene, CDR1 is LGHDT and CDR2 is YNNKEL (reference sequence). The CDR3 covers 14 residues. The CDR3 loop reads CASSQDEGADTQYF. DNA for the CDR3: TGTGCCAGCAGCCAAGATGAGGGGGCCGATACGCAGTATTTT.

This clonotype occurred a few times. This chain links TRBV18 with TRBJ1-1; 8 nucleotides align to TRBD1. The J segment lost 5 bases and the V segment lost 3 bases, leaving 8 bases of the junction unmatched. This CDR3 is built from 15 residues. CDR1 is KGHSH and CDR2 is LQKENI in the germline V gene. As DNA, the CDR3 is TGTGCCAGCTCACCCCGGTCAGGGGGCAATACTGAAGCTTTCTTT. It is translated as CASSPRSGGNTEAFF.

The chain links TRBV28 to TRBJ2-2; TRBD1 or TRBD2 may be the D gene (7 bases each). This CDR3 is 15 amino acids long. V dropped 7 bases and J dropped 4 bases, with 16 bases sitting between them. Germline V gives CDR1 MDHEN, CDR2 SYDVKM. The DNA of the CDR3 is TGTGCCAGCATCAAAAGCAGGGGGGGCACCGGGGAGCTGTTTTTT. It encodes CASIKSRGGTGELFF.

This clonotype came up many times. This chain connects TRBV6-5 to TRBJ1-1; D is undetermined. Between the trimmed V and J ends, which lost 2 bases and 3 bases, there was a span of 10 bases. Germline V CDR1 and CDR2: MNHEY, SVGAGI. The CDR3 covers 14 residues. CDR3 sequence: CASSYRWGDTEAFF. The CDR3 DNA sequence: TGTGCCAGCAGTTACAGGTGGGGAGACACTGAAGCTTTCTTT.

This clonotype was seen a few times. A junction boundary mismatches the germline segment, possibly from a read error. This chain joins TRBV5-1 and TRBJ1-2, with TRBD1 as a possible D gene (6 bases). The CDR3 spans 17 residues. Germline V lookup: CDR1 SGHRS, CDR2 YFSETQ. CDR3 amino acids: CASRLGIQTGHVYGYTF. DNA for the CDR3: TGCGCCAGCAGATTGGGGATACAAACGGGACACGTATATGGCTACACCTTC.